This T cell receptor beta chain was retrieved from a study of human T cells and chemical hapten exposure. The wider study: Patients' scalps got diphenylcyclopropenone weekly throughout the approximately 23-week study. Patch testing placed 0.01% DPC on the upper back, with readings at 6 days. Patients, largely female, had alopecia areata, totalis or universalis. Overall study findings and caveats: Expanded TCRs made up significantly more big CDR3 similarity clusters than controls did.

This clonotype was picked up a small number of times. What it recognizes is unknown. TCRdb processed the RACE reads anew with MiXCR; each CDR3 protein has one entry. This table has some 52,000 distinct CDR3 sequences, roughly 11% appearing once. Time point denoted: patch test 1, 2 weeks after DPC sensitization. Treatment of the sample: therapeutic diphenylcyclopropenone sensitization with weekly scalp DPC. Before extraction, the whole blood was not fractionated, and total RNA was taken from it. CDR1 is MRHNA, CDR2 SNTAGT, per germline. Trimming removed 0 bases from V and 3 bases from J; junction bases left unmatched: 0. The CDR3 is made up of 14 amino acids.

The V gene is TRBV6-4, the J gene TRBJ2-3, with 7 bases fitting TRBD1. This TCR derives from a woman aged 40 to 50 with alopecia areata. Some clones in this sample may be carry-over from other donors' samples. The material sequenced was whole blood, taken in connection with sensitization to the hapten diphenylcyclopropenone (DPC). CDR3 residues: CASSDSTGTDTQYF. The CDR3, as DNA: TGTGCCAGCAGTGACTCGACAGGGACAGATACGCAGTATTTT.